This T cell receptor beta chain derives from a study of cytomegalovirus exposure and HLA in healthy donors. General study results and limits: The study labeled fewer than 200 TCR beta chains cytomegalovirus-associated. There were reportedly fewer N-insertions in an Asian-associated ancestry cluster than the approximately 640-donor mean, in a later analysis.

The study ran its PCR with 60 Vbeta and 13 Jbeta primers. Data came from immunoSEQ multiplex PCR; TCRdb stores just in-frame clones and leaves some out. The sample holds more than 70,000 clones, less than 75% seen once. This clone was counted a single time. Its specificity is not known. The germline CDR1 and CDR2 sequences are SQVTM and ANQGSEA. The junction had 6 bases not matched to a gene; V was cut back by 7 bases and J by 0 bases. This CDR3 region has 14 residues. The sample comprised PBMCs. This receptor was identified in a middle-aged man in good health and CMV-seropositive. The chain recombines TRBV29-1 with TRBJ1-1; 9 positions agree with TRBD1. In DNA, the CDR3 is TGCAGCGGGGGGACAGGGTCCTTGAACACTGAAGCTTTCTTT. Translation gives CSGGTGSLNTEAFF.